This T cell receptor beta chain was obtained from a study of shared clonotypes between healthy human individuals. Using immunoSEQ multiplex PCR, the repertoire was profiled, and TCRdb retains in-frame clones only, with some absent. Of millions of clones listed, roughly 92% are singletons. This clone was picked up one time. Germline trimming cut 3 bases from V and 4 bases from J; bases unmatched to any gene: 11. Per the germline V gene, CDR1 is SNHLY and CDR2 is FYNNEI. CDR3 length equals 18 residues. V and J are TRBV2 and TRBJ2-3; TRBD2 aligns across 12 bases. The sequenced sample consisted of naive CD4+ T cells sorted from blood. Subset denoted: CD45RA+ positively selected. The TCR was taken from a man aged 18-30 years in good health. CDR3 coding DNA: TGTGCCAGCAGTGACGTCCCTCCCCTAGCGGGGGGGCCAGATACGCAGTATTTT. This translates into CASSDVPPLAGGPDTQYF.